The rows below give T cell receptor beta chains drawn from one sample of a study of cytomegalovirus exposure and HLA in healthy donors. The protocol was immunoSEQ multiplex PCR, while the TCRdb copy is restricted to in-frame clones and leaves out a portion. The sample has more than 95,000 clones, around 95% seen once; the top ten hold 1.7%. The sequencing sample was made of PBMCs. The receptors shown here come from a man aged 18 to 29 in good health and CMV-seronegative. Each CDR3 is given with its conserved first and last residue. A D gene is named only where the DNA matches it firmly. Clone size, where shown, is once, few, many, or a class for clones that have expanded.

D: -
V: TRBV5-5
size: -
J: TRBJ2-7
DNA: TGTGCCAGCAGCTTGGCCGACGGGGAAGGGAACGAGCAGTACTTC
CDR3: CASSLADGEGNEQYF

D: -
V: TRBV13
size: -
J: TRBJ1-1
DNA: TGTGCCAGCAGCTTAGTTTCGGGTTACACTGAAGCTTTCTTT
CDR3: CASSLVSGYTEAFF

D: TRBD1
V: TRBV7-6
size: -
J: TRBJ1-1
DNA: TGTGCCAGCAGCTCGGGACAGGAAGCTTTCTTT
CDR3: CASSSGQEAFF

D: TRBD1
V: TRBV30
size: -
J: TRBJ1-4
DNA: TGTGCCTGGACCCCGGGACAGGTTAATGAAAAACTGTTTTTT
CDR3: CAWTPGQVNEKLFF

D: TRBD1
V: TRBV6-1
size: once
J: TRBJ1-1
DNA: TGTGCCAGCATGGCAGGGGGCTTTACTGAAGCTTTCTTT
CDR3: CASMAGGFTEAFF

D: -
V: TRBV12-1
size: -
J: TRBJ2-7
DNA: TGTGCCAGCAGCCCGGGCCTAGCGGGGGGCTACGAGCAGTACTTC
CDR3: CASSPGLAGGYEQYF

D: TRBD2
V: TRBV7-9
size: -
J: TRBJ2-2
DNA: TGTGCCAGCAGCTTACTGGCGGGAGGGAAGTCCGGGGAGCTGTTTTTT
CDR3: CASSLLAGGKSGELFF

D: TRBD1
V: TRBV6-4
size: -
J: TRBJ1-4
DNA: TGTGCCAGCAGTGACCCCGGACAGGGCACTAATGAAAAACTGTTTTTT
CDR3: CASSDPGQGTNEKLFF

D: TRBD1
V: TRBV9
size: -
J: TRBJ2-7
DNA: TGTGCCAGCAGCGAAGGGACAGCCTACTACGAGCAGTACTTC
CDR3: CASSEGTAYYEQYF

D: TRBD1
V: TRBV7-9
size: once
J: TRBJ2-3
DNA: TGTGCCAGCAGCTACACAGGGGGATATAGCACAGATACGCAGTATTTT
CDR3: CASSYTGGYSTDTQYF

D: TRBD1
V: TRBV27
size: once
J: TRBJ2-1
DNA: TGTGCCAGCAGTTTGGGGGCGGGGACAGGGCTTAATGAGCAGTTCTTC
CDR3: CASSLGAGTGLNEQFF

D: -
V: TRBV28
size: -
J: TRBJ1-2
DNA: TGTGCCAGCAGTACCCCGACTAGGCCTAGCTATGGCTACACCTTC
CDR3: CASSTPTRPSYGYTF

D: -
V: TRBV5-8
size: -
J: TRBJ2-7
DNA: TGTGCCAGCAGCTTATACAGCTACGAGCAGTACTTC
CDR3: CASSLYSYEQYF

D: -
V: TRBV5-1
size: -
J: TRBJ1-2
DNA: TGCGCCAGCCGCCGGGGGGATAACTATGGCTACACCTTC
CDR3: CASRRGDNYGYTF

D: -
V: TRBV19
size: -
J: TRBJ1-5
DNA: TGTGCCAGTAGTTCCCGGGGAAATCAGCCCCAGCATTTT
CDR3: CASSSRGNQPQHF

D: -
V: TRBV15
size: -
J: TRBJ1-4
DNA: TGTGCCACCAGCAGAGAGGGGGCAGGTGAAAAACTGTTTTTT
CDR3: CATSREGAGEKLFF

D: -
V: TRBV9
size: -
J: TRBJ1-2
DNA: TGTGCCAGCAGCGTAGACGCAGGGCAAAACTATGGCTACACCTTC
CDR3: CASSVDAGQNYGYTF

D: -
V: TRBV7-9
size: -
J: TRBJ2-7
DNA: TGTGCCAGCAGCTTAAGTACAGCTACCTACGAGCAGTACTTC
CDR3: CASSLSTATYEQYF

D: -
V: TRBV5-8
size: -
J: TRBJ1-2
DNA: TGTGCCAGCAGCGAATCGGGACTCGGTAGGGGTGGCTACACCTTC
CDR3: CASSESGLGRGGYTF

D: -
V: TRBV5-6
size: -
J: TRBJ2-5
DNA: TGTGCCAGCAGCTCTCGCGTAGCGAAGGTCCGAATGGGGACCCAGTACTTC
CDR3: CASSSRVAKVRMGTQYF

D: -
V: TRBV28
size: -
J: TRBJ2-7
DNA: TGTGCCAGCAGTTTCTCGGCGGGAGGACAGGAGAATCCCTACGAGCAGTACTTC
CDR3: CASSFSAGGQENPYEQYF

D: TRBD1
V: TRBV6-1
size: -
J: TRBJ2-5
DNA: TGTGCCAGCAGTGGAGGGACAGTCAGAGAGACCCAGTACTTC
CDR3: CASSGGTVRETQYF

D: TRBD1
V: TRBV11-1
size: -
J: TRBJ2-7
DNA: TGTGCCAGCAGCCCCAATGACAGGGGAATACACGAGCAGTACTTC
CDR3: CASSPNDRGIHEQYF

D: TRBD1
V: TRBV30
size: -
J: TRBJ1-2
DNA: TGTGCCTGGAGGGGACAGGGTAACAATTCTTTCAACTATGGCTACACCTTC
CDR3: CAWRGQGNNSFNYGYTF

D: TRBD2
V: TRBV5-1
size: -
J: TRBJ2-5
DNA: TGCGCCAGCAGCTTGGGGACTAGCGGCCCCATGAAGACCCAGTACTTC
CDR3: CASSLGTSGPMKTQYF

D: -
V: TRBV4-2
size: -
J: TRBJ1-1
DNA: TGTGCCAGCAGCCAAACCTGGGGAGGTGGCACTGAAGCTTTCTTT
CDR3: CASSQTWGGGTEAFF

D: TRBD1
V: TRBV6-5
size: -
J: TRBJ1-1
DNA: TGTGCCAGCAACCCCACAGGGGGCCATGAAGCTTTCTTT
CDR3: CASNPTGGHEAFF

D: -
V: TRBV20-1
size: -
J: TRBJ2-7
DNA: TGCAGTGCTAGTAAACTCCGCGAGCAGTACTTC
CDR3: CSASKLREQYF

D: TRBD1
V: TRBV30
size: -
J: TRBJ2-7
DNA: TGTGCCTGGAGCCCCGGGACAGGGGCTATGTATGACTACGAGCAGTACTTC
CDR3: CAWSPGTGAMYDYEQYF

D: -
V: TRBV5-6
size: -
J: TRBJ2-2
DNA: TGTGCCAGCAGCTTGGTACGGACATCGAACACCGGGGAGCTGTTTTTT
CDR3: CASSLVRTSNTGELFF

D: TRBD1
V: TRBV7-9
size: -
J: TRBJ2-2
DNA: TGTGCCAGCAGTTCAGGGACAGTCGGAACCGGGGAGCTGTTTTTT
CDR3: CASSSGTVGTGELFF

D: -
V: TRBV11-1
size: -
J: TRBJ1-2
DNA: TGTGCCAGCAGCTTAGAACAGGGTTCCTATGGCTACACCTTC
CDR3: CASSLEQGSYGYTF

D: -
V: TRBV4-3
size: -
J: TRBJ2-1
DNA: TGCGCCAGCAGCCCTGGAGGGAGAGGGGAGAATGAGCAGTTCTTC
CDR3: CASSPGGRGENEQFF

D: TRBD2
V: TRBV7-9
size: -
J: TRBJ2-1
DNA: TGTGCCAGCAGCTTACCGTCTCCGATCCTAGCGGGAGGCGATGAGCAGTTCTTC
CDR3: CASSLPSPILAGGDEQFF

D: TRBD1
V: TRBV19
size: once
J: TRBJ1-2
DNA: TGTGCCAGTAGTACGGACAGGGGGATCTATGGCTACACCTTC
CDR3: CASSTDRGIYGYTF

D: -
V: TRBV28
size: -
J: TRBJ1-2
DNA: TGTGCCAGCAGTTTACTCGACAGTAACTATGGCTACACCTTC
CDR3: CASSLLDSNYGYTF

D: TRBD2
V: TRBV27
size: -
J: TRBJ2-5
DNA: TGTGCCAGCAGTCGACTAGCCGTAGAGACCCAGTACTTC
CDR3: CASSRLAVETQYF

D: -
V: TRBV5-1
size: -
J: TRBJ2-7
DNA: TGCGCCAGCACCCTTGGGATCGGGGAAGACGAGCAGTACTTC
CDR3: CASTLGIGEDEQYF

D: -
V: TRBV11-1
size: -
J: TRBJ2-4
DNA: TGTGCCAGCAGTCAGATAGCCAAAAACATTCAGTACTTC
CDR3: CASSQIAKNIQYF

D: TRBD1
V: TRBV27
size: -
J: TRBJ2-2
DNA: TGTGCCAGCAGGCCAGGGGACAGGGGAACCGGGGAGCTGTTTTTT
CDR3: CASRPGDRGTGELFF

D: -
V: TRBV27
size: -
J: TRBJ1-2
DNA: TGTGCCAGCAGCCTAGAAGGGGCCTATGGCTACACCTTC
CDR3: CASSLEGAYGYTF

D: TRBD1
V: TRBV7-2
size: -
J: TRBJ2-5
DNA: TGTGCCAGCAGCCCAGGGGGCCGAGAGACCCAGTACTTC
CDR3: CASSPGGRETQYF

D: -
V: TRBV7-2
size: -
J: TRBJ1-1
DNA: TGTGCCAGCAGCTTAATCGTGATGAGAAACACTGAAGCTTTCTTT
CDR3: CASSLIVMRNTEAFF

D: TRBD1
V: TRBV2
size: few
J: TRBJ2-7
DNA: TGTGCCAGCCGTCCCCCTACAGGGGGAGGAGTCGAGCAGTACTTC
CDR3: CASRPPTGGGVEQYF

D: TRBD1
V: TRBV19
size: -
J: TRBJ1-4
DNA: TGTGCCAGTAGTCCAGGGGGCGTTAGCGAAAAACTGTTTTTT
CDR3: CASSPGGVSEKLFF

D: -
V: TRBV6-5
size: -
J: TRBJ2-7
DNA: TGTGCCAGCAATCCCCGACAGGCATACTCCTACGAGCAGTACTTC
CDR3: CASNPRQAYSYEQYF

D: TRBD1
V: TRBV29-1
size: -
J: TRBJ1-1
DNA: TGCAGCGCCTGGGCCGGACAGGGAGGAAAGGCTTTCTTT
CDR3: CSAWAGQGGKAFF

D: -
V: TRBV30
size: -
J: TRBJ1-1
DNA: TGTGCCTGGAGTGTACGCTCATTCGCGGGGGGGGCTGAAGCTTTCTTT
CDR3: CAWSVRSFAGGAEAFF

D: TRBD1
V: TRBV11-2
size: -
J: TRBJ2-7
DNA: TGTGCCAGCAGCCTGACAGGGTACGAGCAGTACTTC
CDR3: CASSLTGYEQYF

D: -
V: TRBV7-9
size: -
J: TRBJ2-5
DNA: TGTGCCAGCAGCTTAGTGGGGGGAAGACAAGAGACCCAGTACTTC
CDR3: CASSLVGGRQETQYF

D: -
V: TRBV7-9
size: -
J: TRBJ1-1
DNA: TGTGCCAGCAGTAATACTAGGGACACTGAAGCTTTCTTT
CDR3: CASSNTRDTEAFF

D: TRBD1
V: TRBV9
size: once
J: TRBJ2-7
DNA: TGTGCCAGCAGCCCTTTGGGACAGGGAGTATACGAGCAGTACTTC
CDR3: CASSPLGQGVYEQYF

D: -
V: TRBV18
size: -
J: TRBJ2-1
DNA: TGTGCCAGCTCACCAACTAGGCACAATGAGCAGTTCTTC
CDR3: CASSPTRHNEQFF

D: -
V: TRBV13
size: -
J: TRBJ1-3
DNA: TGTGCCAGCAGCGCCGACAGACCCTCTGGAAACACCATATATTTT
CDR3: CASSADRPSGNTIYF

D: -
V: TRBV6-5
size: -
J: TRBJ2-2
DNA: TGTGCCAGCAGGACGGACAAGAACACCGGGGAGCTGTTTTTT
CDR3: CASRTDKNTGELFF